This T cell receptor (beta chain) was recovered during a study of blood T cell repertoires in COVID-19. Clinical history as reported by participants underpinned cohort assignment. Only in-frame clones appear in the TCRdb table, and some are missing; sequencing was by immunoSEQ multiplex PCR. The sample carries about 400,000 clones, roughly nine tenths recorded once. Looked up from germline, CDR1 is SEHNR and CDR2 is FQNEAQ (reference sequence). J gave up 7 bases and V 4 bases, and 11 bases lay outside the gene matches. CDR3 length equals 16 residues. Sequencing was done on a sample of PBMCs or T cells enriched from blood (not recorded which). The chain employs TRBV7-9 and TRBJ2-1; 9 positions match TRBD2. The receptor's source is a woman aged 30 to 39 who had recovered from COVID-19. CDR3 in amino acids: CASSSTIAGVTNEQFF. The DNA of the CDR3 is TGTGCCAGCAGCTCCACTATAGCGGGAGTAACAAATGAGCAGTTCTTC.